This is a list of T cell receptor beta chains from one sample in a study of T cell changes during pregnancy in multiple sclerosis. Some clones are missing from TCRdb's copy, which holds only in-frame ones; the method was immunoSEQ multiplex PCR. The repertoire holds roughly 40,000 clones, with 91% as singletons. The sequences come from CD4+ T cells from peripheral blood mononuclear cells, collected before pregnancy. Every receptor here comes from a female donor with multiple sclerosis, enrolled in a pregnancy study. Both conserved end residues are part of each CDR3. The D gene is left open where the match is weak. A row's size may be missing; if present it is once, few, many or a size class.

>TRBV5-5|13|.|TRBJ2-2|.
CASSLGGAGELFF
TGTGCCAGCAGCTTGGGGGGGGCCGGGGAGCTGTTTTTT
>TRBV7-9|15|.|TRBJ2-4|.
CASSSLTGTSTLQYF
TGTGCCAGCAGCTCTTTAACCGGGACTTCGACTTTGCAGTACTTC
>TRBV7-2|17|.|TRBJ1-1|once
CASSLGVNEGDRTPRNF
TGTGCCAGCAGCTTGGGGGTGAACGAGGGGGACCGTACCCCTAGGAACTTT
>TRBV15|13|TRBD1|TRBJ1-6|.
CATGQVVNSPLHF
TGTGCCACGGGACAGGTTGTTAATTCACCCCTCCACTTT
>TRBV6-5|16|TRBD2|TRBJ2-3|.
CASSYTRGLATDRQYF
TGTGCCAGCAGTTACACCCGGGGACTAGCGACAGATAGGCAGTATTTT
>TRBV4-3|17|TRBD1|TRBJ1-3|.
CASSRGTGTLSGNTIYF
TGCGCCAGCAGCCGCGGGACAGGGACCCTCTCTGGAAACACCATATATTTT
>TRBV18|16|.|TRBJ2-5|.
CASSPLPGAGGETQYF
TGTGCCAGCTCACCACTCCCGGGAGCTGGAGGGGAGACCCAGTACTTC
>TRBV11-2|14|.|TRBJ1-4|.
CASRTGTKNEKLFF
TGTGCCAGCAGGACCGGGACAAAGAATGAAAAACTGTTTTTT
>TRBV7-3|14|TRBD2|TRBJ2-1|.
CASSSLGTSSEQFF
TGTGCCAGCAGCTCCCTCGGGACTAGTAGTGAGCAGTTCTTC
>TRBV19|15|.|TRBJ1-1|.
CASSTRGGGDTEAFF
TGTGCCAGTAGCACGCGCGGGGGAGGAGACACTGAAGCTTTCTTT
>TRBV6-4|18|TRBD2|TRBJ2-1|.
CASSVLPAGALSYNEQFF
TGTGCCAGCAGTGTCCTACCAGCGGGGGCCCTCTCCTACAATGAGCAGTTCTTC
>TRBV4-1|16|.|TRBJ2-3|.
CASSLRLQVATDTQYF
TGCGCCAGCAGCCTCAGGCTCCAGGTCGCCACAGATACGCAGTATTTT
>TRBV7-2|15|.|TRBJ2-1|.
CASSLEFARINEQFF
TGTGCCAGCAGCTTAGAATTCGCTAGGATCAATGAGCAGTTCTTC
>TRBV30|13|.|TRBJ2-7|.
CAWSDNQGYEQYF
TGTGCCTGGAGCGACAACCAGGGTTACGAGCAGTACTTC